These 16 T cell receptor beta chains came from one sample sequenced in a study of cytomegalovirus exposure and HLA in healthy donors. The study ran its PCR with 60 Vbeta and 13 Jbeta primers. Method: immunoSEQ multiplex PCR; TCRdb's copy keeps in-frame clones and lacks some. The profile shows 120,000 or so clones, around 75% of them singletons. Sequenced material: PBMCs. The receptor set was obtained from a woman in her forties or fifties in good health and CMV-seropositive.

The V gene is TRBV19, the J gene TRBJ2-2; TRBD2 might be the D (6 bases). The CDR3 has 15 amino acids. V was shortened by 9 bases and J by 2 bases, with 16 bases between the two germline ends. Germline values: CDR1 LNHDA, CDR2 SQIVND (reference sequence). The CDR3 bases are TGTGCCAGCACCTGGCTAGCGAGTAACACCGGGGAGCTGTTTTTT. As protein: CASTWLASNTGELFF.

A remark on this clone: This sample includes further DNA sequences coding for the same CDR3. The chain is built from TRBV30 and TRBJ1-2; 8 positions match TRBD1. The V gene's germline CDR1 is GTSNPN and CDR2 SVGIG (reference sequence). The CDR3 covers 13 residues. V lost 4 bases, J lost 3 bases, and 4 bases stayed unmatched. CDR3 coding DNA: TGTGCCTGGAAACTGACAGGGGACTATGGCTACACCTTC. Amino acids: CAWKLTGDYGYTF.

V usage is TRBV6-6 and J usage is TRBJ2-3; 10 positions agree with TRBD1. V was pared by 6 bases and J by 3 bases, with 6 bases of the junction left unmatched. CDR3 size: 15 residues. The germline V gene encodes CDR1 MNHNY and CDR2 SVGAGI (reference sequence). CDR3 nucleotides: TGTGCCAGCAGCTGGGGACAGGGGAGGACAGATACGCAGTATTTT. This codes for CASSWGQGRTDTQYF.

This clone appeared a single time. The V and J genes are TRBV30 and TRBJ2-1; D not resolved. This CDR3 comprises 14 residues. Germline-derived CDR1 and CDR2 are GTSNPN and SVGIG (reference sequence). The CDR3 here is CATTRGRNYNEQFF. CDR3 nucleotides: TGTGCAACAACCCGAGGTAGAAACTACAATGAGCAGTTCTTC.

This clone was recorded a few times. The V call is TRBV9, the J call TRBJ1-2; TRBD1 agrees at 7 bases. This CDR3 region has 19 residues. From germline, CDR1 is SGDLS and CDR2 YYNGEE. The trim removed 1 base at V and 1 base at J, leaving 16 bases unmatched. The DNA of the CDR3 is TGTGCCAGCAGCGTACACACAGGGGAAAGTGTGGGCTTTAACTATGGCTACACCTTC. Its translation is CASSVHTGESVGFNYGYTF.

V usage is TRBV11-3 and J usage is TRBJ2-5; D is unclear. Between the trimmed V and J ends, which lost 5 bases and 0 bases, there was a span of 10 bases. From germline, CDR1 is SGHNT and CDR2 YENEEA. This CDR3 has 14 residues. In DNA form, the CDR3 reads TGTGCCAGCAGCCCACACGTGTACCAAGAGACCCAGTACTTC. Translation: CASSPHVYQETQYF.

The chain employs TRBV19 and TRBJ2-3; 15 bases map to TRBD2. CDR1 is LNHDA, CDR2 SQIVND, per germline (reference sequence). CDR3 length: 18 amino acids. Trimming cost V 7 bases and J 2 bases; bases outside gene matches: 10. CDR3 protein: CASNRGLAGGYLTDTQYF. CDR3 nucleotide sequence: TGTGCCAGTAATAGGGGACTAGCGGGGGGATACCTCACAGATACGCAGTATTTT.

This clone was counted a few times. The chain couples TRBV13 to TRBJ2-7; a weak D match, TRBD2 (6 bases). Germline V gene data show CDR1 as PRHDT and CDR2 as FYEKMQ (reference sequence). The CDR3 totals 15 residues. Trimming cost V 0 bases and J 0 bases, with 9 bases left between them. CDR3 sequence (DNA): TGTGCCAGCAGCTTAGGAGGAGGGAGCTCCTACGAGCAGTACTTC. Its protein product is CASSLGGGSSYEQYF.

The chain uses TRBV19 and TRBJ1-4, with 7 bases aligning to TRBD1. J lost 7 bases, V lost 6 bases, and 8 bases had no gene match. CDR1 and CDR2 (germline): LNHDA, SQIVND (reference sequence). This CDR3 contains 14 residues. CDR3 residues: CASRVQGSGEKLFF. DNA of the CDR3: TGTGCCAGTAGGGTACAGGGGTCGGGTGAAAAACTGTTTTTT.

The chain is built from TRBV7-9 and TRBJ2-5; TRBD2 aligns across 8 bases. V lost 6 bases, J lost 9 bases, and 6 bases stayed unmatched. The germline CDR1 and CDR2 sequences are SEHNR and FQNEAQ (reference sequence). This CDR3 spans 12 amino acids. The CDR3 coding sequence is TGTGCCAGCAGAGCCGGGGGGGGGCCCCAGTACTTC. Protein: CASRAGGGPQYF.

This chain connects TRBV27 to TRBJ1-5; a possible D gene is TRBD1 (6 bases). CDR1 is MNHEY, CDR2 SMNVEV, per germline (reference sequence). The CDR3 loop spans 13 amino acids. The V end lost 7 bases, the J end lost 7 bases, and 14 bases lay between the germline ends. The CDR3 spells CASTVPGEQPQHF. The CDR3 nucleotides read TGTGCCAGCACCGTGCCAGGGGAACAGCCCCAGCATTTT.

This clone was recorded once. The chain carries TRBV4-3 and TRBJ2-2, with a tentative D call TRBD1 (6 bases). The CDR3 runs to 14 residues. V was shortened by 3 bases and J by 5 bases, with 10 bases between the two germline ends. The germline V gene encodes CDR1 LGHNA and CDR2 YSLEER. The CDR3 is CASSQGQGTGELFF. CDR3 nucleotides: TGCGCCAGCAGCCAGGGGCAGGGGACCGGGGAGCTGTTTTTT.

The chain employs TRBV4-2 and TRBJ2-7, with 8 bases aligning to TRBD1. CDR3 length equals 14 residues. Trimming cost V 5 bases and J 3 bases; bases outside gene matches: 6. The germline V gene encodes CDR1 LGHNA and CDR2 YNFKEQ. The CDR3 DNA is TGTGCCAGCAGCAGTGGACAGGGCTTCTACGAGCAGTACTTC. It is translated as CASSSGQGFYEQYF.

The chain employs TRBV7-9 and TRBJ2-1; TRBD1 agrees at 9 bases. V shed 4 bases and J 8 bases; nucleotides not matched to a gene: 3. Germline CDR1 reads SEHNR; CDR2 reads FQNEAQ (reference sequence). The CDR3 length is 13 residues. The CDR3 protein is CASSSTGGYEQFF. In DNA, the CDR3 is TGTGCCAGCAGCTCGACAGGGGGGTATGAGCAGTTCTTC.

This chain uses TRBV13 with TRBJ2-5, with unresolved D. Germline V gene data show CDR1 as PRHDT and CDR2 as FYEKMQ (reference sequence). V lost 3 bases, J lost 4 bases, and 6 bases lay in between. The CDR3 is 12 residues long. CDR3 protein: CASSFSLETQYF. DNA for the CDR3: TGTGCCAGCAGCTTTAGTCTAGAGACCCAGTACTTC.

The chain has TRBV2 and TRBJ2-7; possible D gene TRBD1, 5 bases. Trimming removed 6 bases at V and 0 bases at J, with 15 bases between. Germline CDR1 reads SNHLY; CDR2 reads FYNNEI. This CDR3 contains 15 residues. The chain's CDR3 is CASSWDQGVSYEQYF. In nucleotides, the CDR3 is TGTGCCAGCAGCTGGGATCAGGGTGTCTCCTACGAGCAGTACTTC.